This T cell receptor (beta chain) was captured in a study of shared clonotypes between healthy human individuals (dated by TCRdb to 2018 to 2020). Broadly, across the study: A couple of women and a few men aged 18 to 49 years were included in the cohort. Per donor, three plates each were used for CD4 naive and CD4 memory, two for CD8 naive, and one for CD8 memory. Each donor's leukapheresis produced roughly between roughly 0.85 and 10 billion PBMCs. Blood TCR repertoires of five healthy adults were deeply sequenced to estimate repertoire size and the extent of clonotype sharing between individuals. To increase sequencing depth and limit assay-specific biases, TCR repertoire library preparation and sequencing were carried out by different laboratories using diverse techniques.

The study at large found these results: The small number of donors limited the genetic and exposure-history diversity represented. Sampling was limited to blood, and TCR repertoires in tissue likely differ from TCR repertoires in blood. Higher generation probabilities were observed for clonotypes shared by all four sorted-subset donors than for non-shared clonotypes. Pairwise subsampling led to the expectation that sequencing depth would affect the degree of clonotype sharing among donors. Rarefaction of sorted-subset datasets indicated incomplete sequencing despite the large sequencing depth. Larger estimated clonotype richness was generally found for naive subsets than for memory subsets. When a handful of donors were compared, the shared fraction of clonotypes was about 5% for naive CD4, 3% to 4% for naive CD8, 2.3% for memory CD4, and 0.35% to 0.5% for memory CD8.

CD8 naive samples were obtained by positive selection for CCR7 among CD45RO-negative cells, yielding a CD45RA+CCR7+ population from which TemRA cells were excluded. The donors were healthy, HIV-negative adults who had no recently reported acute infections or vaccinations. Only Caucasian adults living in Nashville, Tennessee, USA were represented among the donors. After blood collection by leukapheresis, PBMCs were isolated using Ficoll-Histopaque density gradient centrifugation and then cryopreserved in the vapor phase of liquid nitrogen. Analytical flow cytometry was used to check the purity and quantity of every magnetically sorted T cell population. Each sorted fraction had its genomic DNA isolated and then quantified by UV absorbance on a Nanodrop 2000c. As for this clone: Its antigen is still unknown. Base qualities were left out, and no much larger clone turns up one base away.

The junction carries 10 bases between V and J, which are trimmed by 0 bases and 0 bases respectively. The CDR3 holds 16 amino acids from the cysteine to the phenylalanine. The DNA shown is the 48-base CDR3, in frame from base 1. CDR1 and CDR2, per the germline V gene, are SGHRS and YFSETQ. TCR CDR3 regions were amplified from genomic DNA by multiplex PCR using the deep immunoSEQ assay. For each cell subset, the extracted genomic DNA was distributed evenly across all wells of several immunoSEQ 96-well plates, and each plate served as one replicate. For sorted subsets, approximately 190 ng of genomic DNA, equivalent to 25,000 to 35,000 T cell genomes, went into each replicate PCR. Purified libraries were measured with a Qubit 3.0 fluorometer, size-checked on a Bioanalyzer 2100, and measured again with the KAPA Library Quantification kit. Each immunoSEQ 96-well plate was sequenced on its own single-read 150-cycle Illumina NextSeq 550 flow cell. In the source study's methods: Because the immunoSEQ output included only junctional sequences and no quality scores, the filtering could not be the same as the filtering used for full-length reads. Sequences were annotated with PyIR, a Python wrapper for IgBLAST v1.9, using IMGT germline references to assign V/J genes and CDR3. Reads were filtered out if the reads had weak V/J assignments (E-value above 1e-6), no CDR3, stop codons, out-of-frame junctions, or ambiguous translated residues. A V3J clonotype was defined by an identical inferred V gene, J gene, and CDR3 amino acid sequence. The percentage overlap between two repertoires was calculated by dividing the number of shared unique clonotypes by the size of the smaller repertoire. Richness of each repertoire was evaluated using RTK rarefaction, the Chao1 estimator, and Recon v2.1 estimates of unobserved clonotypes. OLGA was used to compute generation probabilities for all TCRbeta clonotypes that the gDNA method yielded from a handful of donors. Here the immuneACCESS table is served through TCRdb, limited to in-frame sequences with V and J called. Missing clones are a known gap in these copies; in checked studies unresolved V genes cover under half, and the rest lacks a known reason. The D gene and trimming were derived from the DNA, and the V and J assignments and clone size from that table. The sample data list about 820,000 clones, and nearly 95% of these were observed just once. The top ten constitute about 25% of the sample.

The sequence is built from TRBV5-1 and TRBJ2-1, with no D gene named confidently. The sample consisted of naive CD8+ T cells sorted from blood. In light of the paper, this sample's cell subset or site label describes: CD45RA+CCR7+. The receptor was derived from a man aged 25 to 40 in good health. CDR3 region: CASSLDSRSSYNEQFF. The nucleotide sequence is given as TGCGCCAGCAGCTTGGACAGCAGAAGCTCCTACAATGAGCAGTTCTTC.